This T cell receptor (beta chain) was captured in a study of blood T cell repertoires in COVID-19. The CDR3 totals 15 residues. V shed 0 bases and J shed 4 bases, with 9 bases lying between them. The V gene's germline CDR1 is LGHNA and CDR2 YSLEER. The table lists this clone with a count of one. The assay was immunoSEQ multiplex PCR, and TCRdb's table has in-frame clones only and misses some. The sample records approximately 220,000 clones, 80% to 90% being singletons. What was sequenced was peripheral blood. The chain combines TRBV4-3 with TRBJ2-2; D call uncertain. This clonotype was obtained from a woman aged 65 to 85 with acute or convalescent COVID-19. The CDR3 nucleotides read TGCGCCAGCAGCCAAGATAGAGAGGTCACCGGGGAGCTGTTTTTT. It codes for CASSQDREVTGELFF.